Below, one T cell receptor beta chain is given with its context. Its antigen remains unknown. Original analysis: Filtering differed since immunoSEQ provided only junctions, with no quality scores. Profiling relied on immunoSEQ multiplex PCR, and the TCRdb table lists in-frame clones only, not all of them. The V and J calls and the clone size are those of that table, but D and trimming were determined from the DNA. The repertoire holds 150,000 to 200,000 clones, with around 93% as singletons. V was shortened by 3 bases and J by 1 base, with 13 bases between the two germline ends. In germline, CDR1 is SGDLS, CDR2 YYNGEE. The CDR3 sequence is 15 residues long. The data were obtained in a study of shared clonotypes between healthy human individuals. The study, taken as a whole, reports: In the sorted subsets, rarefaction showed sequencing was incomplete despite large depth.

Adult Caucasians living in Nashville, Tennessee made up all of the donors. The chain employs TRBV9 and TRBJ1-1, with a possible D match to TRBD1 (6 bases). The material sequenced was naive CD4+ T cells sorted from blood. The subset here: CD45RA+ positively selected. The TCR was taken from a woman in her twenties or thirties in good health. In DNA, the CDR3 is TGTGCCAGCAGCGAGGGGGTAGGAGGGAACACTGAAGCTTTCTTT. It specifies CASSEGVGGNTEAFF.